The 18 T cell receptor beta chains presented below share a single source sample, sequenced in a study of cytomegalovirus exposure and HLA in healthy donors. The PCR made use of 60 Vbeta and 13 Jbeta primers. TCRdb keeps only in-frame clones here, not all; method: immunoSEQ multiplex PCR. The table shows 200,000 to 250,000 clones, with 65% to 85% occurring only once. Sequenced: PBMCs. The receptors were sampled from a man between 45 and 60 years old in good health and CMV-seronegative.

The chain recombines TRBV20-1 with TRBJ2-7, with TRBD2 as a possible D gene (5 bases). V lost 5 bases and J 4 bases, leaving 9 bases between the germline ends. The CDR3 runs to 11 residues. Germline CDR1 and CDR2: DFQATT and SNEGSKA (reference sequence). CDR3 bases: TGCAGTGCTCTTAGCGAATACGAGCAGTACTTC. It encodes CSALSEYEQYF.

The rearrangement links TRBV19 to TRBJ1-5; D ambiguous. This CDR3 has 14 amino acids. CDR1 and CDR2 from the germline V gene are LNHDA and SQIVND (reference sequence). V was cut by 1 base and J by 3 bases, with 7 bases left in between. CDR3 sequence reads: CASSIATVNQPQHF. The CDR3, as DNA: TGTGCCAGTAGTATAGCCACAGTCAATCAGCCCCAGCATTTT.

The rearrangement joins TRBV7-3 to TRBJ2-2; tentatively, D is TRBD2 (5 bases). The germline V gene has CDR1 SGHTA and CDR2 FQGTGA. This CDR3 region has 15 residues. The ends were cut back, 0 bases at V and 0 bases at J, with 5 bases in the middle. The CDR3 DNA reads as TGTGCCAGCAGCTTAACGGAGGCGAACACCGGGGAGCTGTTTTTT. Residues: CASSLTEANTGELFF.

CDR3: CASSRLAGLSYEQYF. In nucleotides, the CDR3 is TGTGCCAGCAGTAGGCTAGCGGGGCTCTCCTACGAGCAGTACTTC. The chain employs TRBV27 and TRBJ2-7; 9 positions agree with TRBD2. Losses at the gene ends were 5 bases for V and 0 bases for J; bases not matched to a gene: 5. This CDR3 is built from 15 residues. Germline CDR1 and CDR2: MNHEY and SMNVEV (reference sequence).

CDR3 nucleotide sequence: TGTGCCAGCAGCCCTCGAGGGACAGGGAGGGCTGAAGCTTTCTTT. Its translation: CASSPRGTGRAEAFF. V usage is TRBV7-9 and J usage is TRBJ1-1, with 9 bases matching TRBD1. Germline V CDR1 and CDR2: SEHNR, FQNEAQ (reference sequence). The J segment lost 6 bases and the V segment lost 5 bases, leaving 10 bases of the junction unmatched. This CDR3 contains 15 residues.

CDR3 DNA: TGTGCCAGCAGTTTACAGGTCCCGATAGGTACGAATGAGCAGTTCTTC. Translated, it gives CASSLQVPIGTNEQFF. V and J are TRBV27 and TRBJ2-1; D ambiguous. CDR3 length: 16 amino acids. In germline, CDR1 is MNHEY, CDR2 SMNVEV (reference sequence). V was pared by 2 bases and J by 7 bases, with 18 bases between.

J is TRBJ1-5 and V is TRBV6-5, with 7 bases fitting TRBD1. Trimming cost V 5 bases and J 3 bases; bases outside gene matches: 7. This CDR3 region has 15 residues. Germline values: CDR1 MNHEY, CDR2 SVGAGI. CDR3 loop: CASSRQGYDNQPQHF. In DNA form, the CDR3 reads TGTGCCAGCAGTCGACAGGGCTATGACAATCAGCCCCAGCATTTT.

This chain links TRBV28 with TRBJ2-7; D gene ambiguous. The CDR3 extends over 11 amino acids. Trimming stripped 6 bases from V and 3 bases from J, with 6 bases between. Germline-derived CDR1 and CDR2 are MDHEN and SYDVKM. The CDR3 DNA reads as TGTGCCAGCAGACTAAACTACGAGCAGTACTTC. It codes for CASRLNYEQYF.

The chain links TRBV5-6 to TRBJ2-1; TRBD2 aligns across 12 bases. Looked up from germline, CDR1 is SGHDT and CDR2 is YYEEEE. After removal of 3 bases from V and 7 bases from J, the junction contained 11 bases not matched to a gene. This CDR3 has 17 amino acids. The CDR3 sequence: CASSSRLAGEVFNEQFF. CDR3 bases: TGTGCCAGCAGCTCCAGACTAGCGGGAGAGGTTTTTAATGAGCAGTTCTTC. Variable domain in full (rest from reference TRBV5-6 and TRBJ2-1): DAGVTQSPTHLIKTRGQQVTLRCSPKSGHDTVSWYQQALGQGPQFIFQYYEEEERQRGNFPDRFSGHQFPNYSSELNVNALLLGDSALYLCASSSRLAGEVFNEQFFGPGTRLTVL.

Here the CDR3 reads CASSSTDRDGSEQYF. CDR3 bases: TGTGCCAGCAGTTCAACCGACAGGGACGGAAGCGAGCAGTACTTC. The genes are TRBV28 and TRBJ2-7; 7 bases align to TRBD1. Unmatched junction bases numbered 12, after V lost 4 bases and J lost 6 bases. In germline, CDR1 is MDHEN, CDR2 SYDVKM. This CDR3 contains 15 residues.

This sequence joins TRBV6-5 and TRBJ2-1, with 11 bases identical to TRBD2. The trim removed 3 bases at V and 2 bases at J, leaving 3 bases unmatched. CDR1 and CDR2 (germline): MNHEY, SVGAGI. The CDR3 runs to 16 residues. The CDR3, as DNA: TGTGCCAGCAGTTATAGCGGGAGGGGAACCTACAATGAGCAGTTCTTC. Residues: CASSYSGRGTYNEQFF.

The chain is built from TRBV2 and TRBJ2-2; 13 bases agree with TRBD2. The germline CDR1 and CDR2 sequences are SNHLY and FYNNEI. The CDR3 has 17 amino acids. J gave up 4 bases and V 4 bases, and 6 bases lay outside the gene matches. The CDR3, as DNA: TGTGCCAGCAGTGTACCCAGACTAGCGGGAGGCACCGGGGAGCTGTTTTTT. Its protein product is CASSVPRLAGGTGELFF.

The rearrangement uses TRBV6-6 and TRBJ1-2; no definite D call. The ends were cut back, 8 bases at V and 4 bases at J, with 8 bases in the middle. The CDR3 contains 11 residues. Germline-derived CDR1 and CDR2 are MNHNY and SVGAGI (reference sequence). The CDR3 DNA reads TGTGCCAGCTTGGAGGGCTATGGCTACACCTTC. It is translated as CASLEGYGYTF.

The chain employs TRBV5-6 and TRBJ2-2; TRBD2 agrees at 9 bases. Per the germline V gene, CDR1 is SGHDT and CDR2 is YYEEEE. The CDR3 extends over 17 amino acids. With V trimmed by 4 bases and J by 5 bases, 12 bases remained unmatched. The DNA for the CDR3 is TGTGCCAGCAGCAAACCGGGACTAGCTGGAGGTACCGGGGAGCTGTTTTTT. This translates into CASSKPGLAGGTGELFF.

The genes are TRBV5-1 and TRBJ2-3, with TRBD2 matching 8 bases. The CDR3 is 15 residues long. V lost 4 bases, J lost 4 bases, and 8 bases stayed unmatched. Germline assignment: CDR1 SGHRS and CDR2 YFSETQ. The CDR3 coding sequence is TGCGCCAGCAGCAAGAGCGGGAGCCCTCCAGATACGCAGTATTTT. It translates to CASSKSGSPPDTQYF.

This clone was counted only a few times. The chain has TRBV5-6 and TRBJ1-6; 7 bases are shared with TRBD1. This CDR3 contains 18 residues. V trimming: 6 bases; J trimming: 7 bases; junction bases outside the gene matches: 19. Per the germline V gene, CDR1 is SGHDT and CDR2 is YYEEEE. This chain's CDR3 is CASTKGADSWRKNSPLHF. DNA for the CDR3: TGTGCCAGCACCAAGGGGGCGGACTCATGGCGTAAGAATTCACCCCTCCACTTT. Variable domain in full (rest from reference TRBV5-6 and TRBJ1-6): DAGVTQSPTHLIKTRGQQVTLRCSPKSGHDTVSWYQQALGQGPQFIFQYYEEEERQRGNFPDRFSGHQFPNYSSELNVNALLLGDSALYLCASTKGADSWRKNSPLHFGNGTRLTVT.

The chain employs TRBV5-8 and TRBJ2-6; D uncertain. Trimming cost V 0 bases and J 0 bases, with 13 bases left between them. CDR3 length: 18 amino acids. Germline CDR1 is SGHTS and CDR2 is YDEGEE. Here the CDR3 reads CASSLAMGTFSGANVLTF. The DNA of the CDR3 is TGTGCCAGCAGCTTGGCCATGGGCACATTCTCTGGGGCCAACGTCCTGACTTTC.

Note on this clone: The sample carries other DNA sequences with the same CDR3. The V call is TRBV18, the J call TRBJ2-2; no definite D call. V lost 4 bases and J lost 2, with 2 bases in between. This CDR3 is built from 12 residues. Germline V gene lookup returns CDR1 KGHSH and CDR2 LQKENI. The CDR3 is CASSLNTGELFF. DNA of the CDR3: TGTGCCAGCTCACTAAACACCGGGGAGCTGTTTTTT. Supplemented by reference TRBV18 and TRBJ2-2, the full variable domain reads NAGVMQNPRHLVRRRGQEARLRCSPMKGHSHVYWYRQLPEEGLKFMVYLQKENIIDESGMPKERFSAEFPKEGPSILRIQQVVRGDSAAYFCASSLNTGELFFGEGSRLTVL.